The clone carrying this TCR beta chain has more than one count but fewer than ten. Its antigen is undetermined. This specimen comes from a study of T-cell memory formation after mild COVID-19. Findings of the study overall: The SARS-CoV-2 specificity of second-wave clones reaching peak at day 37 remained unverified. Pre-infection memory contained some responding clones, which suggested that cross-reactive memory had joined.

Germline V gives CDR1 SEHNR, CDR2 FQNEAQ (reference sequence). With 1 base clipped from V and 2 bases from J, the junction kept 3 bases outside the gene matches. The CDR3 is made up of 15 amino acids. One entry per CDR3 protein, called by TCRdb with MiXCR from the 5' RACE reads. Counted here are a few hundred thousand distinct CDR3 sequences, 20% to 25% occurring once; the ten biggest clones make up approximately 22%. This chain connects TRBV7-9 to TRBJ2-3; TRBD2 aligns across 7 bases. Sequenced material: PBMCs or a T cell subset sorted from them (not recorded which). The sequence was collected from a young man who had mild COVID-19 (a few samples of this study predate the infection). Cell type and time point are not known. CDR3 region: CASSLVLAATDTQYF. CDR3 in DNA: TGTGCCAGCAGCTTAGTCCTAGCGGCCACAGATACGCAGTATTTT. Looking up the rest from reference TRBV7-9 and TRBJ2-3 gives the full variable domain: DTGVSQNPRHKITKRGQNVTFRCDPISEHNRLYWYRQTLGQGPEFLTYFQNEAQLEKSRLLSDRFSAERPKGSFSTLEIQRTEQGDSAMYLCASSLVLAATDTQYFGPGTRLTVL.